The clone carrying this TCR beta chain has at least ten counts. Its matching antigen is unknown. This sample was included in a study of CD8 T cells in ankylosing spondylitis. The CDR3 sequence is 13 residues long. The ends were cut back, 6 bases at V and 4 bases at J, with 12 bases in the middle. Overall study results and limits: According to the report, clones linked to the disease were significantly enriched in matched synovial fluid samples taken from ankylosing spondylitis patients.

Each CDR3 protein gets one entry after TCRdb re-called the 5' RACE reads with MiXCR. The profile shows 200,000 or so distinct CDR3 sequences, 15% to 20% of them singletons. This clonotype was obtained from a male donor aged 10-35 years with ankylosing spondylitis or in good health (not recorded which). Sequencing was performed on blood, either unsorted or a sorted T cell fraction (not recorded which). The chain recombines TRBV12-3 or TRBV12-4 with TRBJ1-1; a weak D match, TRBD1 (5 bases). The CDR3: CASRFRGFTEAFF. CDR3 nucleotides: TGTGCCAGCAGGTTTAGGGGTTTCACTGAAGCTTTCTTT.